Sequencing of this TCR beta chain was carried out in a study of T cells in Graves' hyperthyroidism and ophthalmopathy (dated by TCRdb to about 2019). A note on the overall study: Peripheral blood samples were taken at initial diagnosis, before any treatment was given. A discovery cohort of approximately 97 patients, approximately 45 with Graves' ophthalmopathy and more than 55 with stable Graves' hyperthyroidism, was used to find distinguishing TCR V-J signatures. Prospective prediction of ophthalmopathy was tested in an independent validation cohort of 18 to 20 hyperthyroidism patients and 15 to 17 patients who later progressed to ophthalmopathy. For training and testing, the roughly 97 patients in the discovery cohort were randomly divided in a 7:3 ratio. In roughly six Graves' hyperthyroidism patients, the study also compared T-cell repertoires from thyroid tissue with T-cell repertoires from blood. After blood sampling, hyperthyroidism patients were treated with methimazole at a starting dose of 30 mg daily, and ophthalmopathy patients were treated with high-dose intravenous methylprednisolone. The paper describes TCR Vbeta CDR3 sequencing of 120 to 150 peripheral blood samples, made up of fewer than 50 ophthalmopathy patients, around 73 hyperthyroidism patients and roughly 17 progressor patients.

Hyperthyroidism patients were newly diagnosed, with disease duration under 2 months, and aged 18 to 65 years. The study excluded patients with uncontrolled infections, other autoimmune diseases, pregnancy or lactation. Diagnoses relied on clinical symptoms, serum thyroxine and TRAb, thyroid ultrasound and orbital computed tomography. For progressor patients, blood was drawn at the first diagnosis of hyperthyroidism, before any ophthalmopathy symptoms had appeared. PBMCs were separated from roughly 9.3 ml of fresh peripheral blood using Ficoll-Paque density gradient centrifugation. Progressor patients were initially diagnosed with Graves' hyperthyroidism and developed ophthalmopathy during follow-up. Total RNA was extracted with Trizol reagent, and quality was checked on an Agilent 2100 Bioanalyzer. Study-level results and caveats: Sample size was not statistically predetermined, and blinding of investigators to group allocation was not performed. Most expanded thyroid clonotypes (frequency above 0.001) were also found in blood, which suggests that blood repertoires may mirror thyroid immune responses. A model built on a 13 V-J signature distinguished ophthalmopathy from stable hyperthyroidism, reaching around 88% sensitivity and 81.08% specificity in cross-validation and 80%/75% in testing. In validation, the model predicted progression to ophthalmopathy with 55% to 71% sensitivity and less than 80% specificity, a median of 6.5 months before onset.

Amplification of TCR beta CDR3 regions was carried out from RNA transcripts. For the first round of RT-PCR on the TCR CDR3, the HTBI primer set was used together with the Qiagen OneStep RT-PCR kit. Libraries were constructed in a second round of multiplex PCR, after which size selection and purification were performed. Paired-end sequencing of the libraries was performed with 100 bp reads on an Illumina HiSeq2000. The original pipeline was this. Raw data were processed with SOAPnuke, discarding reads with adapters, uncalled bases, mean Phred below 15, or no exact constant-primer or identifier match. COPE v1.2.5 was used to merge the high-quality paired reads, and each unique nucleotide sequence was defined as a clonotype. MiTCR v1.1 was used to align the clonotypes against IMGT TRBV, TRBD and TRBJ reference segments. The analysis included only V-J combinations with a frequency above 0.0001, which together covered 99.2% of the repertoires. The TCS score was defined as F50 (clonal expansion) divided by E x V (chaos), with BLOSUM62-based TCRdist calculated between CDR3 peptides within each V-J. Welch's t-statistics and random forest reduced roughly 530 V-J features to 13, which were used in a naive Bayes classifier (R e1071). The public reads were reprocessed in TCRdb via fastp at Q25 and MiXCR, keeping in-frame beta chains. For every CDR3 protein sequence, its rows merge into one entry that carries the most common genes and DNA. The V and J calls shown here were made by TCRdb, not taken from the authors' results. The sample table holds more than 550,000 distinct CDR3 sequences, of which 15% to 20% were seen once. 15% to 20% of the sample belongs to the ten largest clones.

Points on this clonotype: The antigen it recognizes is unknown. No clone much larger than this one lies a single base away; base qualities are absent.

V ends up 2 bases short and J 0 bases short, with an unmatched junction base count of 6. The germline V gene (reference sequence) supplies CDR1 SEHNR and CDR2 FQNEAQ. Its CDR3 holds 16 amino acids, cysteine through phenylalanine. The DNA shown is the 48-base CDR3, in frame from base 1. Sequencing was performed on blood. This receptor was identified in a woman in her forties or fifties with Graves' hyperthyroidism that later progressed to Graves' ophthalmopathy. The V and J segments used are TRBV7-9 and TRBJ1-2, and TRBD1 aligns with 7 junction nucleotides. In nucleotide form, the sequence is TGTGCCAGCAGCTTACGGGGGGACAGCCCTAACTATGGCTACACCTTC. Its translation is CASSLRGDSPNYGYTF.